The 29 T cell receptor beta chains below come from one sample, sequenced in a study of shared clonotypes between healthy human individuals. TCRdb keeps only in-frame clones here, not all; method: immunoSEQ multiplex PCR. Altogether around 2.5 million clones are present, over 85% being singletons, with the ten largest covering roughly 0.39%. Sample: naive CD4+ T cells from PBMCs. Sample subset: CD45RA+ positively selected. The receptor source for this set is a man younger than 30 in good health. Some clones in this sample may be carry-over from other donors' samples.

About this clone itself: Additional DNA sequences in this sample encode the identical CDR3. The rearrangement uses TRBV25-1 and TRBJ1-2; weak D call: TRBD1 (6 bases). The length of the CDR3 is 13 residues. Trimming cost V 3 bases and J 4 bases, with 9 bases left between them. CDR1 and CDR2 from the germline V gene are MGHDK and SYGVNS. In DNA, the CDR3 is TGTGCCAGCAGTGACCGACAGGCCTATGGCTACACCTTC. It specifies CASSDRQAYGYTF.

This sequence joins TRBV11-3 and TRBJ2-2; D call uncertain. Trimming took 5 bases from V and 6 from J, leaving 7 bases between them. This CDR3 has 12 amino acids. Germline loops: CDR1 SGHNT, CDR2 YENEEA. The CDR3 is CASSPTPGELFF. Here the CDR3 DNA reads TGTGCCAGCAGCCCGACCCCCGGGGAGCTGTTTTTT.

This chain's CDR3 is CASSSVGRDTDTQYF. The CDR3, as DNA: TGTGCCAGCAGCTCCGTGGGACGGGACACAGATACGCAGTATTTT. The V gene is TRBV7-2, the J gene TRBJ2-3, with D possibly called TRBD1 or TRBD2 (5 bases each). Germline CDR1 is SGHTA and CDR2 is FQGNSA. This CDR3 comprises 15 residues. Trimming removed 4 bases at V and 2 bases at J, with 13 bases between. Full variable domain (rest looked up from reference TRBV7-2 and TRBJ2-3): GAGVSQSPSNKVTEKGKDVELRCDPISGHTALYWYRQSLGQGLEFLIYFQGNSAPDKSGLPSDRFSAERTGGSVSTLTIQRTQQEDSAVYLCASSSVGRDTDTQYFGPGTRLTVL.

V and J are TRBV14 and TRBJ2-7; 10 bases are shared with TRBD2. The CDR3 has 16 residues. Germline lookup yields CDR1 SGHDN and CDR2 FVKESK. V shed 4 bases and J 3 bases; nucleotides not matched to a gene: 9. The CDR3 DNA reads as TGTGCCAGCAGCCCTTTTAGACTAGCGGGTGGCTACGAGCAGTACTTC. Amino acid sequence: CASSPFRLAGGYEQYF. Supplemented by reference TRBV14 and TRBJ2-7, the full variable domain reads EAGVTQFPSHSVIEKGQTVTLRCDPISGHDNLYWYRRVMGKEIKFLLHFVKESKQDESGMPNNRFLAERTGGTYSTLKVQPAELEDSGVYFCASSPFRLAGGYEQYFGPGTRLTVT.

The genes are TRBV2 and TRBJ1-1, with D unresolved. The V and J ends lost 7 bases and 0 bases respectively, with 12 bases between them. The CDR3 is 14 residues long. CDR1 SNHLY and CDR2 FYNNEI come from the germline V gene. The CDR3 sequence: CASNVGGLNTEAFF. The CDR3 DNA follows: TGTGCCAGCAATGTGGGCGGACTGAACACTGAAGCTTTCTTT.

The CDR3 region is CASRRSGTPGNTIYF. The CDR3, as DNA: TGTGCCAGCAGAAGGTCAGGTACTCCTGGAAACACCATATATTTT. The chain recombines TRBV27 with TRBJ1-3; D is unclear. The germline V and J ends were trimmed by 6 bases and 2 bases, with 14 bases remaining between them. The CDR3 sequence is 15 residues long. Germline V gene lookup returns CDR1 MNHEY and CDR2 SMNVEV (reference sequence).

The chain carries TRBV7-8 and TRBJ1-1, with 7 bases matching TRBD1. The trim removed 5 bases at V and 4 bases at J, leaving 16 bases unmatched. The germline V gene has CDR1 SGHVS and CDR2 FQNEAQ. CDR3 size: 17 residues. CDR3 nucleotide sequence: TGTGCCAGCAGCATGACAGGGCGCAAGACTTTGGGCACTGAAGCTTTCTTT. Its translation is CASSMTGRKTLGTEAFF.

The V and J genes are TRBV25-1 and TRBJ2-7, with D perhaps matching TRBD2 (5 bases). This CDR3 region has 11 residues. The V gene lost 3 bases and the J gene lost 12 bases, with 12 bases spanning the gap. Germline CDR1 reads MGHDK; CDR2 reads SYGVNS. The CDR3 coding sequence is TGTGCCAGCAGTGACCTACTAGGATCGTACTTC. Translated: CASSDLLGSYF.

V usage is TRBV2 and J usage is TRBJ1-3; maybe TRBD1 (5 bases). CDR1 is SNHLY and CDR2 is FYNNEI in the germline V gene. Trimming stripped 3 bases from V and 0 bases from J, with 9 bases between. The CDR3 has 15 amino acids. The CDR3 DNA follows: TGTGCCAGCAGTGACGGGGCCTACTCTGGAAACACCATATATTTT. This codes for CASSDGAYSGNTIYF.

This clone has just one count. The chain is built from TRBV7-2 and TRBJ1-6; no firm D call. Germline CDR1 is SGHTA and CDR2 is FQGNSA. Between the trimmed V and J ends, which lost 4 bases and 11 bases, there was a span of 24 bases. This CDR3 is 17 amino acids long. The DNA for the CDR3 is TGTGCCAGCAGCTCCCCCTCAACAAGCGTCTCACGGGCACCCCTCCACTTT. Its protein product is CASSSPSTSVSRAPLHF.

The chain employs TRBV4-2 and TRBJ2-7; D may correspond to TRBD1 or TRBD2 (5 bases each). Germline V gene lookup returns CDR1 LGHNA and CDR2 YNFKEQ. V lost 0 bases to trimming and J lost 3 bases, with 18 bases between them. This CDR3 has 17 amino acids. The CDR3 nucleotides read TGTGCCAGCAGCCAAGAAATTGGGACGGGAACCTTCTACGAGCAGTACTTC. This encodes CASSQEIGTGTFYEQYF.

A remark on this clone: This CDR3 is also generated by other DNA sequences in the sample. The chain has TRBV11-2 and TRBJ2-5; D call uncertain. Deletions cut 1 base from V and 5 bases from J, with 2 bases between. The germline V gene encodes CDR1 SGHAT and CDR2 FQNNGV. The CDR3 has 11 residues. DNA for the CDR3: TGTGCCAGCAGCTTAGTGGAGACCCAGTACTTC. Translated, it gives CASSLVETQYF.

J is TRBJ2-7 and V is TRBV5-1, with 13 bases that match TRBD2. The CDR3 is 16 residues long. J gave up 6 bases and V 1 base, and 7 bases lay outside the gene matches. Looked up from germline, CDR1 is SGHRS and CDR2 is YFSETQ. As DNA, the CDR3 is TGCGCCAGCAGCTTGTTGGGACTAGCGGGATCCCCCGAGCAGTACTTC. This encodes CASSLLGLAGSPEQYF.

V gene TRBV28 combines with J gene TRBJ2-1; D remains unclear. This CDR3 region has 12 residues. Germline values: CDR1 MDHEN, CDR2 SYDVKM. V was shortened by 5 bases and J by 8 bases, with 10 bases between the two germline ends. The CDR3 DNA reads as TGTGCCAGCAGTGGAAGATTTTATGAGCAGTTCTTC. This encodes CASSGRFYEQFF.

The chain joins TRBV5-5 to TRBJ2-7; no definite D call. V lost 4 bases to trimming and J lost 3 bases, with 20 bases between them. The CDR3 has 16 amino acids. The germline V gene has CDR1 SGHKS and CDR2 YYEKEE (reference sequence). As DNA, the CDR3 is TGTGCCAGCAGCCTTTCTACCCCCTTGGATTACTACGAGCAGTACTTC. It yields the protein CASSLSTPLDYYEQYF.

The chain combines TRBV2 with TRBJ2-1; D tentatively fits TRBD1 or TRBD2 (6 bases each). The CDR3 loop spans 13 amino acids. V lost 6 bases and J 7 bases, leaving 13 bases between the germline ends. The germline V gene has CDR1 SNHLY and CDR2 FYNNEI. The CDR3: CASRNGGGNEQFF. As DNA, the CDR3 is TGTGCCAGCAGAAACGGAGGGGGGAATGAGCAGTTCTTC.

The gene calls are TRBV18 and TRBJ2-3; D perhaps matches TRBD2 (5 bases). Germline CDR1 KGHSH, CDR2 LQKENI. V lost 0 bases and J 1 base, leaving 11 bases between the germline ends. This CDR3 spans 16 amino acids. CDR3 bases: TGTGCCAGCTCACCACCGTCCAGCGGCGGCACAGATACGCAGTATTTT. Protein product: CASSPPSSGGTDTQYF.

The chain uses TRBV6-1 and TRBJ2-2; D is perhaps TRBD2 (8 bases). The CDR3 is 15 residues long. The V gene lost 3 bases and the J gene lost 10 bases, with 18 bases spanning the gap. CDR1 and CDR2 (germline): MNHNS, SASEGT. The chain's CDR3 is CASSDRGGGGEELFF. CDR3 DNA sequence: TGTGCCAGCAGTGACCGGGGGGGAGGGGGCGAGGAGCTGTTTTTT.

Concerning this clone itself: Other DNA sequences in the sample encode the same CDR3. V is TRBV5-1 and J is TRBJ1-6; no definite D call. Trimming took off 0 bases at V and 7 bases at J, with 11 bases between the two ends. Germline V CDR1 and CDR2: SGHRS, YFSETQ. This CDR3 is 15 amino acids long. The CDR3 region is CASSLEDRANSPLHF. The CDR3 nucleotides are TGCGCCAGCAGCTTGGAGGACCGAGCGAATTCACCCCTCCACTTT.

This clone was observed once. This chain connects TRBV19 to TRBJ2-1; TRBD2 matches 7 bases. Looked up from germline, CDR1 is LNHDA and CDR2 is SQIVND (reference sequence). Trimming removed 11 bases from V and 0 bases from J; junction bases left unmatched: 7. CDR3 length equals 14 residues. The CDR3 loop is CARPLAFSYNEQFF. The CDR3 DNA follows: TGTGCCCGGCCACTAGCGTTCTCCTACAATGAGCAGTTCTTC.

The J gene is TRBJ2-7, the V gene TRBV7-9; D gene ambiguous. The CDR3 loop spans 14 amino acids. The germline V gene has CDR1 SEHNR and CDR2 FQNEAQ (reference sequence). V was trimmed by 6 bases and J by 0 bases, leaving 12 bases between them. CDR3 in DNA: TGTGCCAGCAGTCCCGGTCTCAGCTCCTACGAGCAGTACTTC. Protein: CASSPGLSSYEQYF.

The gene calls are TRBV18 and TRBJ1-1; D is ambiguous. Looked up from germline, CDR1 is KGHSH and CDR2 is LQKENI. With 1 base removed from V and 10 bases from J, the gap between germline ends came to 16 bases. This CDR3 region has 14 residues. DNA for the CDR3: TGTGCCAGCTCACCACAGAATTTTAGGGATGGAGCTTTCTTT. Residues: CASSPQNFRDGAFF. The full variable domain, completed using reference TRBV18 and TRBJ1-1, is NAGVMQNPRHLVRRRGQEARLRCSPMKGHSHVYWYRQLPEEGLKFMVYLQKENIIDESGMPKERFSAEFPKEGPSILRIQQVVRGDSAAYFCASSPQNFRDGAFFGQGTRLTVV.

J is TRBJ2-7 and V is TRBV27; weak D call: TRBD1 (5 bases). Germline V gene lookup returns CDR1 MNHEY and CDR2 SMNVEV (reference sequence). The CDR3 has 12 amino acids. Trimming pared 8 bases from V and 3 bases from J, leaving 11 bases between. CDR3 residues: CASGTRVYEQYF. The CDR3 nucleotides read TGTGCCAGCGGAACCAGGGTCTACGAGCAGTACTTC.

The chain combines TRBV5-6 with TRBJ2-7; 9 nucleotides align to TRBD1. There are 14 residues in the CDR3. The V gene's germline CDR1 is SGHDT and CDR2 YYEEEE. J lost 2 bases, V lost 7 bases, and 7 bases had no gene match. CDR3 protein: CASGQDRGAYEQYF. DNA of the CDR3: TGTGCCAGCGGGCAAGACAGGGGGGCCTACGAGCAGTACTTC.

V gene TRBV19 combines with J gene TRBJ2-1; 13 bases are shared with TRBD2. The V and J ends lost 4 bases and 7 bases, in that order; junction bases with no gene match: 10. The CDR3 is 17 amino acids. Germline V gene sequence: CDR1 LNHDA, CDR2 SQIVND (reference sequence). CDR3 loop: CASSTTTSGRARNEQFF. CDR3 nucleotides: TGTGCCAGTAGTACTACTACTAGCGGGAGGGCCAGGAATGAGCAGTTCTTC. The variable domain in full, completed from reference TRBV19 and TRBJ2-1, reads DGGITQSPKYLFRKEGQNVTLSCEQNLNHDAMYWYRQDPGQGLRLIYYSQIVNDFQKGDIAEGYSVSREKKESFPLTVTSAQKNPTAFYLCASSTTTSGRARNEQFFGPGTRLTVL.

Here the CDR3 DNA reads TGTGCCAGCAGTTACTCCACCCCGGCCCGACTGTTTTTT. Translation gives CASSYSTPARLFF. The J gene is TRBJ1-4, the V gene TRBV6-6; D remains ambiguous. V was trimmed by 0 bases and J by 13 bases, leaving 12 bases between them. Germline V gene lookup returns CDR1 MNHNY and CDR2 SVGAGI (reference sequence). The CDR3 extends over 13 amino acids.

The DNA of the CDR3 is TGTGCCAGCAGCAGACTCCTTTCTGGGGCCAACGTCCTGACTTTC. This translates into CASSRLLSGANVLTF. V and J are TRBV9 and TRBJ2-6; D gene uncertain. Per germline, CDR1 SGDLS and CDR2 YYNGEE. V shed 4 bases and J shed 1 base, with 9 bases lying between them. This CDR3 is built from 15 residues.

This chain links TRBV30 with TRBJ2-7; 7 positions match TRBD2. Germline V CDR1 and CDR2: GTSNPN, SVGIG (reference sequence). The CDR3 length is 15 residues. Trimming at V came to 3 bases and at J to 1 base, leaving 9 bases not matched to a gene. CDR3 protein: CAWRNPAGISYEQYF. DNA for the CDR3: TGTGCCTGGAGGAATCCAGCGGGGATTTCCTACGAGCAGTACTTC.

The V gene is TRBV28, the J gene TRBJ1-4; 9 bases align to TRBD1. Germline CDR1 MDHEN, CDR2 SYDVKM. The CDR3 consists of 16 residues. Trimming cost V 5 bases and J 6 bases; bases outside gene matches: 10. The DNA for the CDR3 is TGTGCCAGCAGTGCGGCCGGCGGGACAGGGTATGAAAAACTGTTTTTT. Residues: CASSAAGGTGYEKLFF. Using reference TRBV28 and TRBJ1-4 for the parts outside the CDR3, the full variable domain is DVKVTQSSRYLVKRTGEKVFLECVQDMDHENMFWYRQDPGLGLRLIYFSYDVKMKEKGDIPEGYSVSREKKERFSLILESASTNQTSMYLCASSAAGGTGYEKLFFGSGTQLSVL.